These 24 T cell receptor beta chains originate from one sample sequenced in a study of blood T cell repertoires in COVID-19. Repertoires were generated with immunoSEQ multiplex PCR, while TCRdb's copy carries only in-frame clones and drops some. This sample has 150,000 to 200,000 clones, with 86% found just once. The source material was PBMCs or T cells enriched from blood (not recorded which). Receptors were obtained from a woman aged 40 to 50 in a cohort exposed to, infected with or recovered from COVID-19 (not recorded which).

The chain carries TRBV4-1 and TRBJ1-1; no clear D gene. From germline, CDR1 is MGHRA and CDR2 YSYEKL. There are 15 residues in the CDR3. V was shortened by 0 bases and J by 5 bases, with 13 bases between the two germline ends. In nucleotides, the CDR3 is TGCGCCAGCAGCCAAGATTCCCGACAACTTACTGAAGCTTTCTTT. Translated, it gives CASSQDSRQLTEAFF.

This clone was seen only once. The chain is built from TRBV24-1 and TRBJ1-2; 8 bases map to TRBD1. CDR1 and CDR2 from the germline V gene are KGHDR and SFDVKD. The CDR3 runs 14 residues. The junction had 7 bases not matched to a gene; V was cut back by 4 bases and J by 7 bases. CDR3 sequence reads: CATSDLQGVGGYTF. The CDR3 nucleotides read TGTGCCACCAGTGACCTACAGGGGGTTGGTGGCTACACCTTC.

The V call is TRBV10-3, the J call TRBJ2-2; D is undetermined. The CDR3 contains 17 residues. CDR1 is ENHRY and CDR2 is SYGVKD in the germline V gene. With 7 bases removed from V and 1 base from J, the gap between germline ends came to 19 bases. The CDR3 DNA sequence: TGTGCCATCACCTCCATCCCCGACTCTATGAACACCGGGGAGCTGTTTTTT. Protein: CAITSIPDSMNTGELFF.

The CDR3 bases are TGTGCCACCAACAGGGTGCCGGATAGCAATCAGCCCCAGCATTTT. Translation gives CATNRVPDSNQPQHF. V is TRBV19 and J is TRBJ1-5, with D tentatively TRBD1 (6 bases). Germline CDR1 LNHDA, CDR2 SQIVND (reference sequence). The CDR3 spans 15 residues. The V end lost 10 bases, the J end lost 0 bases, and 16 bases lay between the germline ends.

The rearrangement uses TRBV9 and TRBJ2-2; 9 bases agree with TRBD1. This CDR3 comprises 17 residues. The V gene end was trimmed by 0 bases and the J gene end by 3 bases; junction bases not matched to a gene: 6. Germline V gene lookup returns CDR1 SGDLS and CDR2 YYNGEE. The CDR3 sequence is CASSVDIDRGDTGELFF. The CDR3 nucleotides read TGTGCCAGCAGCGTAGATATCGACAGGGGGGACACCGGGGAGCTGTTTTTT.

The V call is TRBV27, the J call TRBJ1-5, with D unclear. Per the germline V gene, CDR1 is MNHEY and CDR2 is SMNVEV (reference sequence). This CDR3 contains 14 residues. V lost 5 bases, J lost 4 bases, and 12 bases lay in between. CDR3 nucleotides: TGTGCCAGCAGTCTCTTCGACGGGAATCAGCCCCAGCATTTT. It translates to CASSLFDGNQPQHF.

V usage is TRBV27 and J usage is TRBJ1-1; 8 positions match TRBD1. The germline gives CDR1 MNHEY, CDR2 SMNVEV (reference sequence). Unmatched junction bases numbered 3, after V lost 4 bases and J lost 8 bases. This CDR3 has 12 amino acids. The DNA for the CDR3 is TGTGCCAGCAGTTCCTCAGGGGGCGAAGCTTTCTTT. The encoded protein is CASSSSGGEAFF.

This clone appeared once. V and J are TRBV30 and TRBJ1-3, with D possibly TRBD1 on 6 matching bases. CDR3 length: 16 residues. V was clipped by 0 bases and J by 2 bases, with 14 bases between them. Germline lookup yields CDR1 GTSNPN and CDR2 SVGIG (reference sequence). The CDR3 region is CAWSVGQGNAGNTIYF. The CDR3 region has the DNA TGTGCCTGGAGTGTAGGGCAGGGGAATGCTGGAAACACCATATATTTT. The entire variable domain, with the rest obtained from reference TRBV30 and TRBJ1-3, is as follows: SQTIHQWPATLVQPVGSPLSLECTVEGTSNPNLYWYRQAAGRGLQLLFYSVGIGQISSEVPQNLSASRPQDRQFILSSKKLLLSDSGFYLCAWSVGQGNAGNTIYFGEGSWLTVV.

This clone was detected once. CDR3 region: CASSMGLAPYNEQFF. The DNA of the CDR3 is TGTGCCAGCAGCATGGGACTAGCGCCCTACAATGAGCAGTTCTTC. The rearrangement links TRBV5-8 to TRBJ2-1; the match to TRBD2 covers 10 bases. CDR3 length equals 15 residues. Germline V CDR1 and CDR2: SGHTS, YDEGEE. V lost 4 bases, J lost 2 bases, and 3 bases stayed unmatched. Using reference TRBV5-8 and TRBJ2-1 for the parts outside the CDR3, the full variable domain is EAGVTQSPTHLIKTRGQQATLRCSPISGHTSVYWYQQALGLGLQFLLWYDEGEERNRGNFPPRFSGRQFPNYSSELNVNALELEDSALYLCASSMGLAPYNEQFFGPGTRLTVL.

The CDR3 bases are TGTGCCAGCATGGAATTAGGGGACTACGAGCAGTACTTC. Protein product: CASMELGDYEQYF. The gene calls are TRBV2 and TRBJ2-7; a weak D match, TRBD1 (5 bases). CDR1 SNHLY and CDR2 FYNNEI come from the germline V gene. The CDR3 is 13 residues long. The V and J ends lost 7 bases and 3 bases respectively, with 13 bases between them.

This chain connects TRBV4-1 to TRBJ1-5; the D is unclear. The ends were cut back, 0 bases at V and 4 bases at J, with 16 bases in the middle. CDR1 is MGHRA and CDR2 is YSYEKL in the germline V gene. The CDR3 covers 17 residues. The CDR3 here is CASSQESESVDNQPQHF. The CDR3, as DNA: TGCGCCAGCAGCCAAGAGTCGGAGAGTGTCGATAATCAGCCCCAGCATTTT.

V is TRBV6-5 and J is TRBJ1-6, with D perhaps matching TRBD1 (6 bases). Germline CDR1 and CDR2: MNHEY and SVGAGI. The CDR3 sequence is 13 residues long. V was cut by 9 bases and J by 5 bases, with 11 bases left in between. CDR3 coding DNA: TGTGCCAGTCGGGACAACCATAATTCACCCCTCCACTTT. It codes for CASRDNHNSPLHF.

The chain has TRBV9 and TRBJ1-1; weak D call: TRBD1 (6 bases). The CDR3 totals 11 residues. V lost 3 bases and J 10 bases, leaving 10 bases between the germline ends. Germline V gene data show CDR1 as SGDLS and CDR2 as YYNGEE. CDR3 coding DNA: TGTGCCAGCAGCGACACAGGGTTAGCTTTCTTT. Translated: CASSDTGLAFF.

The rearrangement joins TRBV10-2 to TRBJ2-1; D call uncertain. Germline lookup yields CDR1 WSHSY and CDR2 SAAADI. CDR3 size: 14 residues. Trimming removed 3 bases at V and 1 base at J, with 7 bases between. The CDR3 loop is CASSEPSSYNEQFF. For the CDR3, the DNA is TGCGCCAGCAGTGAACCCAGTTCCTACAATGAGCAGTTCTTC.

V is TRBV19 and J is TRBJ1-3; 10 nucleotides match TRBD1. The V segment lost 11 bases and the J segment 0 bases; nucleotides outside the gene matches: 25. The CDR3 has 21 amino acids. The germline V gene encodes CDR1 LNHDA and CDR2 SQIVND (reference sequence). This chain's CDR3 is CALRTGKTGTGEESSGNTIYF. The CDR3 nucleotides read TGTGCCCTCAGAACTGGGAAGACCGGGACAGGGGAGGAGAGCTCTGGAAACACCATATATTTT.

This clone was counted a single time. The CDR3 DNA is TGTGCCAGCAACCCCATACCCGACAGGGAGTATGGCTACACCTTC. It codes for CASNPIPDREYGYTF. This sequence joins TRBV28 and TRBJ1-2; 7 bases align to TRBD1. The CDR3 is 15 residues long. Trimming cost V 7 bases and J 5 bases; bases outside gene matches: 13. Germline CDR1 is MDHEN and CDR2 is SYDVKM.

The V call is TRBV3-1 (or the pseudogene TRBV3-2), the J call TRBJ1-5; 8 positions match TRBD1. J gave up 4 bases and V 5 bases, and 7 bases lay outside the gene matches. The CDR3 totals 15 residues. CDR1 LGHDT and CDR2 YNNKEL come from the germline V gene (reference sequence). CDR3 sequence: CASSRSTGGNQPQHF. The DNA for the CDR3 is TGTGCCAGCAGCAGAAGTACAGGGGGGAATCAGCCCCAGCATTTT.

This rearrangement joins TRBV27 to TRBJ2-5, with a weak D call TRBD2 (6 bases). V lost 6 bases to trimming and J lost 5 bases, with 25 bases between them. The CDR3 sequence is 17 residues long. The germline V gene encodes CDR1 MNHEY and CDR2 SMNVEV (reference sequence). CDR3 coding DNA: TGTGCCAGCAGGACTCTAACTACGCGTACGAGCGGGGAGACCCAGTACTTC. Amino acid sequence: CASRTLTTRTSGETQYF.

The V gene is TRBV7-8, the J gene TRBJ2-1, with 12 nucleotides matching TRBD2. Germline V gene data show CDR1 as SGHVS and CDR2 as FQNEAQ. V shed 5 bases and J 6 bases; nucleotides not matched to a gene: 8. The CDR3 is 16 amino acids. This CDR3 reads CASSPSPSGRGNEQFF. In nucleotides, the CDR3 is TGTGCCAGCAGCCCGTCCCCTAGCGGGAGGGGCAATGAGCAGTTCTTC.

CDR3 coding DNA: TGTGCCAGCAGCTTAGGCCGGTCGAGGGCGGCAGGACCGAGAGGGGAGACCCAGTACTTC. Protein sequence: CASSLGRSRAAGPRGETQYF. V usage is TRBV13 and J usage is TRBJ2-5, with D tentatively TRBD2 (5 bases). The length of the CDR3 is 20 residues. From germline, CDR1 is PRHDT and CDR2 FYEKMQ (reference sequence). Trimming left V 0 bases short and J 5 bases short, with 28 bases between.

The chain is built from TRBV7-2 and TRBJ1-4; possibly TRBD1 for D (5 bases). The CDR3 consists of 16 residues. CDR1 is SGHTA, CDR2 FQGNSA, per germline. The ends were cut back, 5 bases at V and 7 bases at J, with 20 bases in the middle. This CDR3 is CASSPQRQNQGEKLFF. The CDR3 nucleotides are TGTGCCAGCAGCCCTCAACGACAGAACCAAGGTGAAAAACTGTTTTTT.

The chain links TRBV21-1 to TRBJ2-1; the table's D call, TRBD2, was not checked against the DNA. TRBV21-1 is assigned pseudogene status. The CDR3 is 17 residues long. The CDR3 loop reads CASSKVPGSGGYNEQFF. The CDR3 DNA reads TGTGCCAGCAGCAAAGTGCCCGGGTCCGGCGGGTACAATGAGCAGTTCTTC.

The V and J genes are TRBV7-8 and TRBJ1-1; TRBD1 is a possible D gene (5 bases). Trimming shortened V by 5 bases and J by 10 bases, and 23 bases separated the two germline ends. The CDR3 spans 15 residues. The germline V gene encodes CDR1 SGHVS and CDR2 FQNEAQ. This CDR3 is CASSQGESRRLGAFF. CDR3 coding DNA: TGTGCCAGCAGCCAAGGGGAATCCCGGCGGCTAGGAGCTTTCTTT. Filled out from reference TRBV7-8 and TRBJ1-1, the complete variable domain reads GAGVSQSPRYKVAKRGQDVALRCDPISGHVSLFWYQQALGQGPEFLTYFQNEAQLDKSGLPSDRFFAERPEGSVSTLKIQRTQQEDSAVYLCASSQGESRRLGAFFGQGTRLTVV.

This clone was seen a handful of times. The chain employs TRBV4-1 and TRBJ1-3; 8 bases map to TRBD1. Per the germline V gene, CDR1 is MGHRA and CDR2 is YSYEKL. J lost 8 bases, V lost 2 bases, and 5 bases had no gene match. The CDR3 extends over 14 amino acids. The chain's CDR3 is CASSQPQGGDTIYF. CDR3 nucleotides: TGCGCCAGCAGCCAACCACAGGGGGGGGACACCATATATTTT.